Listed below are T cell receptor beta chains from one sample, sequenced in a study of blood T cell repertoires in COVID-19. Profiling relied on immunoSEQ multiplex PCR, and the TCRdb table lists in-frame clones only, not all of them. The table has around 100,000 clones, roughly 85% seen once; the top ten hold roughly an eighth. The sequencing sample was made of peripheral blood. These receptors came from a human donor in a cohort sampled during active COVID-19. Both conserved end residues are part of each CDR3.

>TRBV7-3|TRBJ2-7
CASSLKPDRGLEQYF
>TRBV29-1|TRBJ2-3
CSARGGFSGEGDTQYF
>TRBV30|TRBJ2-1
CAWSDSCSDNEQFF
>TRBV3-1/TRBV3-2|TRBJ1-2
CASSRPGTPTNYGYTF
>TRBV19|TRBJ2-3
CASSSRLVSTDTQYF
>TRBV4-1|TRBJ1-1
CASSQGADEAFF
>TRBV4-3|TRBJ2-5
CASSQDRGYGQETQYF
>TRBV6-6|TRBJ1-5
CASTNQRQLQHF
>TRBV12-5|TRBJ2-3
CASGFNRGLDTQYF
>TRBV30|TRBJ1-6
CAWTYRDPRPLHF
>TRBV3-1/TRBV3-2|TRBJ1-5
CASSHPGQGNQPQHF
>TRBV21-1|TRBJ1-1
CASSILQENTEAFF
>TRBV27|TRBJ1-2
CASSSTANYGYTF
>TRBV2|TRBJ2-1
CASSEALRRLSVYNEQFF
>TRBV6-5|TRBJ1-5
CASRSTGGNQPQHF
>TRBV24-1|TRBJ1-1
CATSEYRGANTEAFF
>TRBV29-1|TRBJ1-2
CSVDPTGGYGYTF
>TRBV7-8|TRBJ2-7
CASSLGVPQGYSYEQYF
>TRBV5-8|TRBJ1-5
CASSLGQGIYSNQPQHF
>TRBV6-5|TRBJ1-1
CASKAGGRTEAFF
>TRBV4-2|TRBJ2-2
CASSQGGTGELFF
>TRBV10-3|TRBJ1-1
CAISELDYTEAFF
>TRBV4-3|TRBJ1-1
CASSRWKTGGSAFF
>TRBV5-4|TRBJ1-2
CASRGPRGANYGYTF
>TRBV4-1|TRBJ1-6
CASSQESRGNRYNSPLHF
>TRBV29-1|TRBJ1-1
CSVEGSGDTEAFF
>TRBV28|TRBJ2-1
CASSPMLVASYNEQFF
>TRBV29-1|TRBJ2-3
CSVARGSTDTQYF
>TRBV24-1|TRBJ1-2
CATSDPGQANYGYTF
>TRBV6-2/TRBV6-3|TRBJ2-5
CASSRGGETQYF
>TRBV10-1|TRBJ2-3
CASSSPDNPGADTQYF
>TRBV3-1/TRBV3-2|TRBJ2-7
CASSHPTSGGAYEQYF
>TRBV6-4|TRBJ1-6
CASSVVSNSPLHF
>TRBV19|TRBJ2-1
CASSIQTGANEQFF
>TRBV4-3|TRBJ2-1
CASSQEASGGAVYNEQFF
>TRBV7-2|TRBJ2-3
CASSLSGSGTDTQYF
>TRBV7-2|TRBJ2-3
CASSSLLAAHTDTQYF
>TRBV3-1/TRBV3-2|TRBJ2-1
CASSRLASRLSYNEQFF
>TRBV19|TRBJ2-7
CASSRGQSYSYEQYF
>TRBV9|TRBJ1-2
CASSAGGGYGYTF
>TRBV2|TRBJ2-7
CASSDKSSSYEQYF
>TRBV5-5|TRBJ1-3
CASSLSVGQTSGNTIYF
>TRBV10-2|TRBJ1-3
CASSKTGPGNTIYF
>TRBV25-1|TRBJ1-4
CASSAFGGEKLFF
>TRBV28|TRBJ1-4
CASSFPRGAGKEKLFF
>TRBV7-2|TRBJ2-7
CASSLWDNSYEQYF
>TRBV19|TRBJ2-7
CASSNQGLGYEQYF
>TRBV5-4|TRBJ2-2
CASSLDRENTGELFF
>TRBV3-1/TRBV3-2|TRBJ2-7
CASSPGTEARFEQYF
>TRBV4-1|TRBJ1-1
CASSQVGGVTEAFF
>TRBV7-8|TRBJ2-7
CASSRDRDEQYF
>TRBV4-3|TRBJ2-1
CASSQDSHNEQFF
>TRBV9|TRBJ2-7
CASSPRGDIYEQYF
>TRBV5-5|TRBJ2-1
CASSPMGGFSSYNEQFF
>TRBV6-5|TRBJ2-7
CASSPQWDRVGEQYF